This is a list of T cell receptor beta chains from one sample in a study of cytomegalovirus exposure and HLA in healthy donors. Here immunoSEQ multiplex PCR was the method, and the copy in TCRdb shows in-frame clones only, minus some. Here the sample spans around 220,000 clones, 88% being singletons. Sequencing was carried out using PBMCs. All receptors come from a woman younger than 35 in good health and CMV-seronegative. Both conserved end residues are part of each CDR3. The D gene is left open where the match is weak. Expanded clones get a size class; other rows say once, few or many, or leave the size out.

j_gene	v_gene	abundance	d_gene	len	CDR3nt	CDR3aa
TRBJ2-7	TRBV4-3	once	TRBD2	14	TGCGCCAGCAGCCTCCAGCGGGAAAGGTACGAGCAGTACTTC	CASSLQRERYEQYF
TRBJ1-1	TRBV2	.	TRBD1	13	TGTGCCAGCAGTGATTACGGGACAGAAGGGGCTTTCTTT	CASSDYGTEGAFF
TRBJ2-5	TRBV29-1	.	.	12	TGCAGCGCCGGTCCCTTTCAAGAGACCCAGTACTTC	CSAGPFQETQYF
TRBJ1-3	TRBV7-8	once	TRBD1	18	TGTGCCAGCAGCCCCCACCCCACAGGGGAAGGCTGGTGGGACACCATATATTTT	CASSPHPTGEGWWDTIYF
TRBJ2-6	TRBV19	.	TRBD2	16	TGTGCCAGTAGTATAGCTAGCGGGACTGGGGCCAACGTCCTGACTTTC	CASSIASGTGANVLTF
TRBJ2-1	TRBV6-6	.	TRBD2	15	TGTGCCAGCAGTACCGGGACTAGCGGGTTCAATGAGCAGTTCTTC	CASSTGTSGFNEQFF
TRBJ2-7	TRBV13	.	.	17	TGTGCCAGCAGCTCCGGGGGAGATCACAGGAGCTCCTACGAGCAGTACTTC	CASSSGGDHRSSYEQYF
TRBJ2-7	TRBV5-6	.	TRBD1	14	TGTGCCAGCAGCGGGACAGGGTCATCCTACGAGCAGTACTTC	CASSGTGSSYEQYF
TRBJ2-1	TRBV11-2	.	.	15	TGTGCCAGCAGCTCCGGAGCGGATACCTACAATGAGCAGTTCTTC	CASSSGADTYNEQFF
TRBJ2-7	TRBV20-1	.	.	10	TGCAGTGCTTTCAACTACGAGCAGTACTTC	CSAFNYEQYF
TRBJ1-5	TRBV27	.	TRBD1	15	TGTGCCAGCAGATCTGGACAGGGGGCTTGGCAGCCCCAGCATTTT	CASRSGQGAWQPQHF
TRBJ2-4	TRBV9	.	.	15	TGTGCCAGCAGCGTAGAACCCGGAGCTGGAAACATTCAGTACTTC	CASSVEPGAGNIQYF
TRBJ2-1	TRBV2	.	.	13	TGTGCCAGCAGTCGGTCCGCCCGGACAGAGCAGTTCTTC	CASSRSARTEQFF
TRBJ2-5	TRBV27	.	.	14	TGTGCCAGCAGTTTAGACCCGTCCGGGGAGACCCAGTACTTC	CASSLDPSGETQYF
TRBJ2-7	TRBV28	.	TRBD1	13	TGTGCCAGCAGTCAGAGGACAGGGAACGAGCAGTACTTC	CASSQRTGNEQYF
TRBJ2-7	TRBV30	.	.	13	TGTGCCTGGAGTGTAAACGGTTACTACGAGCAGTACTTC	CAWSVNGYYEQYF
TRBJ2-7	TRBV7-2	few	.	12	TGTGCCAGCAGCCCGGACACTGGCGAGCAGTACTTC	CASSPDTGEQYF
TRBJ2-7	TRBV13	.	TRBD1	17	TGTGCCAGCAGCTTAGGGGGGGAAGGGGGCAGCTCCTACGAGCAGTACTTC	CASSLGGEGGSSYEQYF
TRBJ2-7	TRBV7-9	few	.	15	TGTGCCAGCAGCCCAGGGAGGTTTGGGACCTACGAGCAGTACTTC	CASSPGRFGTYEQYF
TRBJ2-1	TRBV6-1	.	.	14	TGTGCCAGCAGGTCGATCCGAGACAACAATGAGCAGTTCTTC	CASRSIRDNNEQFF
TRBJ2-7	TRBV7-2	.	.	17	TGTGCCAGCAGCTTAGGGGAGGCGGGGCTCGTGCCCTACGAGCAGTACTTC	CASSLGEAGLVPYEQYF
TRBJ2-1	TRBV7-9	.	TRBD1	18	TGTGCCAGCAGCCCGAGGATTAGGGGCAGGGACAGGTACAATGAGCAGTTCTTC	CASSPRIRGRDRYNEQFF
TRBJ2-7	TRBV15	.	.	15	TGTGCCACCAGCAGAGTGTTATCGGGATCGGGGGAGCAGTACTTC	CATSRVLSGSGEQYF
TRBJ2-3	TRBV28	.	TRBD2	16	TGTGCCAGCAGTTTAAACGGGAGGGAGAGCACAGATACGCAGTATTTT	CASSLNGRESTDTQYF
TRBJ2-7	TRBV5-1	.	.	13	TGCGCCAGCAGCCCTCCTGGGGGGACCGAGCAGTACTTC	CASSPPGGTEQYF
TRBJ2-1	TRBV11-3	.	.	12	TGTGCCAGCAGTCAAGGGGCGGATGAGCAGTTCTTC	CASSQGADEQFF
TRBJ2-1	TRBV19	medium-sized	TRBD2	16	TGTGCCAGTAGTTATACGACTAGCGGGAGGACTCATGAGCAGTTCTTC	CASSYTTSGRTHEQFF
TRBJ1-1	TRBV30	.	TRBD1	14	TGTGCCTTTGAACAGGGGACCCTGTACACTGAAGCTTTCTTT	CAFEQGTLYTEAFF
TRBJ2-5	TRBV27	once	.	15	TGTGCCAGCAGTTTATCGCGACAGCCCGAAGAGACCCAGTACTTC	CASSLSRQPEETQYF
TRBJ2-3	TRBV6-4	once	TRBD1	15	TGTGCCAGCAGTGACCGTCAGGGGGCTGCAGATACGCAGTATTTT	CASSDRQGAADTQYF
TRBJ2-7	TRBV5-4	.	TRBD1	15	TGTGCCAGCAGCGACCCTCAACAGGGGGCGTGGGAGCAGTACTTC	CASSDPQQGAWEQYF
TRBJ2-2	TRBV7-3	.	TRBD1	14	TGTGCCAGCAGCTTCGACAGGGACACCGGGGAGCTGTTTTTT	CASSFDRDTGELFF
TRBJ2-5	TRBV5-6	.	.	13	TGTGCCAGCAGCTTGGCCAGGGGGGTAACCCAGTACTTC	CASSLARGVTQYF
TRBJ2-7	TRBV25-1	.	.	14	TGTGCCAACGATTTTACAGGGTTTCTCTACGAGCAGTACTTC	CANDFTGFLYEQYF
TRBJ1-2	TRBV27	few	.	13	TGTGCCAGCAGTCCACAGGGTACTCATGGCTACACCTTC	CASSPQGTHGYTF
TRBJ2-2	TRBV27	.	TRBD2	16	TGTGCCAGCAGACTTATGACTAGCGGGGGCACCGGGGAGCTGTTTTTT	CASRLMTSGGTGELFF
TRBJ1-3	TRBV2	.	.	14	TGTGCCAGCGACTCGACAGACTCTGGAAACACCATATATTTT	CASDSTDSGNTIYF
TRBJ2-7	TRBV7-9	.	.	16	TGTGCCAGCAGCTTACAGGGGACATCGATTACCTACGAGCAGTACTTC	CASSLQGTSITYEQYF
TRBJ2-1	TRBV5-4	.	TRBD2	18	TGTGCCAGCAGCTTGGGGGTCCGGACTAGCGGGGATTACAATGAGCAGTTCTTC	CASSLGVRTSGDYNEQFF
TRBJ2-3	TRBV9	.	TRBD2	15	TGTGCCAGCAGCGTTAGCGGGAGACGCTCAGATACGCAGTATTTT	CASSVSGRRSDTQYF
TRBJ1-3	TRBV29-1	.	TRBD1	18	TGCAGCGTTGACCCGGACAGGGGGCATTCGAGCTCTGGAAACACCATATATTTT	CSVDPDRGHSSSGNTIYF
TRBJ2-7	TRBV10-1	.	.	15	TGCGCCAGCAGCGCGTGGCGGGCATTTAAGGACGAGCAGTACTTC	CASSAWRAFKDEQYF
TRBJ2-7	TRBV5-1	.	TRBD2	18	TGCGCCAGCAGCTTGGCTGGACTAGCGGGAGTAAGGGCCTACGAGCAGTACTTC	CASSLAGLAGVRAYEQYF
TRBJ1-1	TRBV6-1	.	TRBD1	15	TGTGCCAGCAGTGTAGTTGGGGACAGGGGGATTGAAGCTTTCTTT	CASSVVGDRGIEAFF
TRBJ1-1	TRBV28	.	.	12	TGTGCCAGCAGTTTATCCAGGGTGGGGGCTTTCTTT	CASSLSRVGAFF
TRBJ1-2	TRBV5-6	.	TRBD1	13	TGTGCCAGCAGCTTAGACAGGGCCTATGGCTACACCTTC	CASSLDRAYGYTF
TRBJ1-1	TRBV16	.	TRBD1	21	TGTGCCAGCAGCCCCCTGGCGCGACAGGGAATTCGTTCCGCTTTCAACACTGAAGCTTTCTTT	CASSPLARQGIRSAFNTEAFF
TRBJ2-1	TRBV27	.	TRBD2	15	TGTGCCAGCAGTTTGGGGCAGGGACTAGGTAATGAGCAGTTCTTC	CASSLGQGLGNEQFF
TRBJ1-1	TRBV2	once	TRBD1	17	TGTGCCAGCACTCCACCCATTTGGGACAGGCGGAACACTGAAGCTTTCTTT	CASTPPIWDRRNTEAFF
TRBJ2-3	TRBV7-9	.	.	14	TGTGCCAGCAGCTTAGTTGGAGGGCGCGATACGCAGTATTTT	CASSLVGGRDTQYF
TRBJ2-1	TRBV2	once	TRBD2	16	TGTGCCAGCAGTGCAAGGGGGACTAGGACGTTAGCTGAGCAGTTCTTC	CASSARGTRTLAEQFF
TRBJ1-2	TRBV4-3	.	TRBD1	16	TGCGCCAGCAGCCAAGATCCTGACAGGGGTTACTATGGCTACACCTTC	CASSQDPDRGYYGYTF
TRBJ1-2	TRBV4-1	.	.	14	TGCGCCAGCAGCCAAGTAGGCGGGGGGCCTGGCTACACCTTC	CASSQVGGGPGYTF
TRBJ2-5	TRBV28	.	TRBD2	17	TGTGCCAGCAGCTCCCCGGGACTAGCGGGAACTAAAGAGACCCAGTACTTC	CASSSPGLAGTKETQYF
TRBJ1-1	TRBV5-4	.	.	16	TGTGCCAGCAGCTTGGGGGGGGGAGCGCTGAACACTGAAGCTTTCTTT	CASSLGGGALNTEAFF